Described below is a single TCR beta chain sequence and its context. Its antigen is not identified. This specimen comes from a study of beta chain features in type 1 diabetes. Overall study findings and caveats: Still unanswered here is whether HLA type influences TCRB rearrangement.

In germline, CDR1 is SGHTA, CDR2 FQGNSA. Trimming pared 4 bases from V and 4 bases from J, leaving 11 bases between. The CDR3 sequence is 15 residues long. Since all of the isolated RNA was reverse transcribed, expressed TCRB transcripts were what got sequenced. The data were produced by immunoSEQ multiplex PCR, yet TCRdb's version contains in-frame clones alone and is incomplete. The sample shows 70,000 to 95,000 clones, about a third of them seen only once. This receptor was obtained from a young woman in good health. Material: stem cell memory CD4+ T cells from blood. The chain recombines TRBV7-2 with TRBJ1-6; maybe TRBD1 (6 bases). The DNA for the CDR3 is TGTGCCAGCAGCTCCCCACAGGGATATAATTCACCCCTCCACTTT. This encodes CASSSPQGYNSPLHF.